The rows below give T cell receptor beta chains drawn from one sample of a study of a mutant IDH1 vaccine in newly diagnosed glioma. The data were produced by immunoSEQ multiplex PCR, yet TCRdb's version contains in-frame clones alone and is incomplete. The sample lists more than 25,000 clones, roughly 80% seen once, with roughly 8.8% in the top ten. No antigen has been assigned to these receptors. The specimen comprised PBMCs, sampled from a glioma patient whose treatment included an IDH1 peptide vaccine. Source of these receptors: a woman between 25 and 40 years old with glioma. Some clones in this sample may be carry-over from other donors' samples. The conserved cysteine and the conserved F or W are not part of the CDR3 here.

V gene: TRBV7-8; J gene: TRBJ1-4; CDR3 length: 14; CDR3 protein: ASSLKGIATNEKLF
V gene: TRBV2; J gene: TRBJ2-3; CDR3 length: 11; CDR3 protein: ASSGTSTDTQY
V gene: TRBV9; J gene: TRBJ2-4; CDR3 length: 15; CDR3 protein: ASSVARAGTLGNIQY
V gene: TRBV30; J gene: TRBJ1-5; CDR3 length: 12; CDR3 protein: AWSGVSVDQPQH
V gene: TRBV14; J gene: TRBJ1-1; CDR3 length: 11; CDR3 protein: ASSLAENTEAF
V gene: TRBV9; J gene: TRBJ2-2; CDR3 length: 9; CDR3 protein: ASGGNGELF
V gene: TRBV4-1; J gene: TRBJ1-5; CDR3 length: 15; CDR3 protein: ASSRRQGANSNQPQH
V gene: TRBV14; J gene: TRBJ2-7; CDR3 length: 13; CDR3 protein: ASKIAGAYKNEQY
V gene: TRBV5-6; J gene: TRBJ2-7; CDR3 length: 12; CDR3 protein: ASSLGGALSKQY
V gene: TRBV7-8; J gene: TRBJ2-4; CDR3 length: 14; CDR3 protein: ASSPGTEGIGNIQY
V gene: TRBV2; J gene: TRBJ1-5; CDR3 length: 14; CDR3 protein: ASSLYGTGGRQPQH
V gene: TRBV11-2; J gene: TRBJ1-1; CDR3 length: 13; CDR3 protein: ASSLGGLPSTEAF
V gene: TRBV2; J gene: TRBJ2-5; CDR3 length: 12; CDR3 protein: ASRGAGRMETQY
V gene: TRBV5-1; J gene: TRBJ2-3; CDR3 length: 12; CDR3 protein: ASSLAADTDTQY
V gene: TRBV28; J gene: TRBJ1-4; CDR3 length: 8; CDR3 protein: ASRQGKLF
V gene: TRBV19; J gene: TRBJ1-5; CDR3 length: 15; CDR3 protein: ASSSPRDRVGNQPQH
V gene: TRBV10-2; J gene: TRBJ2-2; CDR3 length: 11; CDR3 protein: ASSGGDTGELF
V gene: TRBV18; J gene: TRBJ1-2; CDR3 length: 15; CDR3 protein: ASSPQPLKEQGTPYT
V gene: TRBV6-8; J gene: TRBJ2-4; CDR3 length: 12; CDR3 protein: ASTRGLAKNIQY
V gene: TRBV7-3; J gene: TRBJ2-5; CDR3 length: 13; CDR3 protein: ASSLAGGVRETQY
V gene: TRBV5-6; J gene: TRBJ2-5; CDR3 length: 13; CDR3 protein: ASSFSGTRGKTQY
V gene: TRBV27; J gene: TRBJ1-1; CDR3 length: 11; CDR3 protein: ASMLTGDTEAF
V gene: TRBV5-4; J gene: TRBJ2-1; CDR3 length: 13; CDR3 protein: ASSQDGISYNEQF
V gene: TRBV4-2; J gene: TRBJ1-3; CDR3 length: 14; CDR3 protein: ASSHGQGAAGNTIY
V gene: TRBV27; J gene: TRBJ2-1; CDR3 length: 14; CDR3 protein: ATTQTRDSSYNEQF
V gene: TRBV30; J gene: TRBJ2-5; CDR3 length: 10; CDR3 protein: AWSWRAGTQY
V gene: TRBV13; J gene: TRBJ1-5; CDR3 length: 12; CDR3 protein: ASSHGQSHQPQH
V gene: TRBV19; J gene: TRBJ2-1; CDR3 length: 13; CDR3 protein: ASSPTSGQYNEQF
V gene: TRBV7-6; J gene: TRBJ1-1; CDR3 length: 12; CDR3 protein: ASSLAAGDTEAF
V gene: TRBV7-9; J gene: TRBJ2-3; CDR3 length: 13; CDR3 protein: ASRSGTGGTDTQY
V gene: TRBV7-9; J gene: TRBJ2-7; CDR3 length: 10; CDR3 protein: ASSFKGDEQY
V gene: TRBV19; J gene: TRBJ1-2; CDR3 length: 11; CDR3 protein: ASRQATVGGYT
V gene: TRBV7-8; J gene: TRBJ1-2; CDR3 length: 10; CDR3 protein: ASSLAGGGYT
V gene: TRBV5-1; J gene: TRBJ2-7; CDR3 length: 12; CDR3 protein: ASSSGTPSYEQY
V gene: TRBV19; J gene: TRBJ1-1; CDR3 length: 12; CDR3 protein: ASSIISGNTEAF
V gene: TRBV5-5; J gene: TRBJ2-1; CDR3 length: 12; CDR3 protein: ASSWDRAYNEQF
V gene: TRBV10-3; J gene: TRBJ1-1; CDR3 length: 11; CDR3 protein: AISVGTEGEAF
V gene: TRBV6-6; J gene: TRBJ2-1; CDR3 length: 14; CDR3 protein: ASTHAGTSGNDEQF
V gene: TRBV5-6; J gene: TRBJ2-5; CDR3 length: 15; CDR3 protein: ASSSYSQGGYQETQY
V gene: TRBV9; J gene: TRBJ1-5; CDR3 length: 13; CDR3 protein: ASSVGLGSFQPQH
V gene: TRBV28; J gene: TRBJ2-7; CDR3 length: 11; CDR3 protein: ASSSRDSDEQY
V gene: TRBV29-1; J gene: TRBJ2-7; CDR3 length: 14; CDR3 protein: SVDNRLAGTLYEQY
V gene: TRBV9; J gene: TRBJ2-5; CDR3 length: 12; CDR3 protein: ASSVAGDAETQY
V gene: TRBV28; J gene: TRBJ2-7; CDR3 length: 14; CDR3 protein: ASSPSTRTALRVGY